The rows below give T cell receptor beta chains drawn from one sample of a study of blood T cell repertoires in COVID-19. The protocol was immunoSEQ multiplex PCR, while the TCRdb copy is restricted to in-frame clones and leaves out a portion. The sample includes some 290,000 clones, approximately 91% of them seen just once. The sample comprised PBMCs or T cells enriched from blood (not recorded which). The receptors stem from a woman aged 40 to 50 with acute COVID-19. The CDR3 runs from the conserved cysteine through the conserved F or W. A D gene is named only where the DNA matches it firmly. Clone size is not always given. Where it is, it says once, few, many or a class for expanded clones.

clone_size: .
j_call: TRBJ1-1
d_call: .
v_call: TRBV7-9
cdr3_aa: CASSQDMNTEAFF
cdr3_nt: TGTGCCAGCAGCCAGGACATGAACACTGAAGCTTTCTTT

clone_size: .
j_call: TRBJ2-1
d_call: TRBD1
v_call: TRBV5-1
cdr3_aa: CASSLTGSIFF
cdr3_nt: TGCGCCAGCAGCCTGACAGGGTCGATCTTCTTC

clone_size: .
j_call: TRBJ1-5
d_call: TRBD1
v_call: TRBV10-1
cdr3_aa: CARGQAKGHSNQPQHF
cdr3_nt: TGCGCCAGGGGACAGGCGAAGGGTCATAGCAATCAGCCCCAGCATTTT

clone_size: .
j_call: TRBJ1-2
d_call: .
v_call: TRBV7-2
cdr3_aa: CASSLRQRLGGYGYTF
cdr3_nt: TGTGCCAGCAGCTTAAGGCAACGTTTAGGGGGCTATGGCTACACCTTC

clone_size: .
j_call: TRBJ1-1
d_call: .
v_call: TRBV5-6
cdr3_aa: CASSWRHRESAEAFF
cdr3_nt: TGTGCCAGCAGCTGGAGACACAGGGAAAGCGCTGAAGCTTTCTTT

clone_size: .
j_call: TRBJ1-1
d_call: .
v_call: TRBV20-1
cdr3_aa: CSAYRNTEAFF
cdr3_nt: TGCAGTGCTTACAGGAACACTGAAGCTTTCTTT

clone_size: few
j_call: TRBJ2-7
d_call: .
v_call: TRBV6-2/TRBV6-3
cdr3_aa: CASSYSSSGFEEQYF
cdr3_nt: TGTGCCAGCAGTTACTCGAGTTCCGGGTTCGAGGAGCAGTACTTC

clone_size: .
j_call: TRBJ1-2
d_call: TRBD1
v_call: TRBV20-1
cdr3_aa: CSASRQGASYGYTF
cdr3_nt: TGCAGTGCTAGTCGACAGGGGGCTAGCTATGGCTACACCTTC

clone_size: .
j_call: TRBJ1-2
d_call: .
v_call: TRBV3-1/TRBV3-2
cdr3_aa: CASSQATSLRGYTF
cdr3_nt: TGTGCCAGCAGCCAAGCCACCTCCCTTCGGGGCTACACCTTC

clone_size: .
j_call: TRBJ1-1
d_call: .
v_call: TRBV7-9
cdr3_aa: CASSADRLMNTEAFF
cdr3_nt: TGTGCCAGCAGCGCGGACAGACTCATGAACACTGAAGCTTTCTTT

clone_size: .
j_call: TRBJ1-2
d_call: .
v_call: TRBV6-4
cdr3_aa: CASSDGGGPIF
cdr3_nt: TGTGCCAGCAGTGATGGGGGGGGCCCCATCTTC

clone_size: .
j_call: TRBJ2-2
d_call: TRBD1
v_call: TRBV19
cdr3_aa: CASSTQNRGRLVTGELFF
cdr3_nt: TGTGCCAGTAGTACGCAAAACAGGGGGCGATTAGTCACCGGGGAGCTGTTTTTT

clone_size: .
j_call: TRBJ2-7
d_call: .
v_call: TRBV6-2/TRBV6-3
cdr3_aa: CASSYGGARSSYEQYF
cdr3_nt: TGTGCCAGCAGTTACGGAGGGGCTAGATCCTCCTACGAGCAGTACTTC

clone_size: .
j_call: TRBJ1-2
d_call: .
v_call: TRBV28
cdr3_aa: CASRDSNYGYTF
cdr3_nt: TGTGCCAGCAGAGACAGCAACTATGGCTACACCTTC

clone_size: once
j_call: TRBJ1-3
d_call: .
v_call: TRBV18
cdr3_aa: CASSPVIGRDTIYF
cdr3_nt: TGTGCCAGCTCACCAGTAATAGGGAGAGACACCATATATTTT

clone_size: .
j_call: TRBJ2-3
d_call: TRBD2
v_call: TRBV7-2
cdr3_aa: CAIVAGLSTDTQYF
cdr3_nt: TGTGCCATCGTAGCGGGCCTTAGCACAGATACGCAGTATTTT

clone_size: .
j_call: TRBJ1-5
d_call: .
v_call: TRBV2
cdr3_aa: CASREVGGKDQPQHF
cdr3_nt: TGTGCCAGCAGGGAGGTCGGGGGTAAGGATCAGCCCCAGCATTTT

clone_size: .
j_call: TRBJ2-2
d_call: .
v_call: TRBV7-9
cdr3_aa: CASSWHMNTGELFF
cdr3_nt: TGTGCCAGCAGCTGGCATATGAACACCGGGGAGCTGTTTTTT

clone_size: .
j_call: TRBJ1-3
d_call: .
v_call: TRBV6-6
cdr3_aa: CASSPGDLRALSGNTIYF
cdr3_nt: TGTGCCAGCAGTCCGGGGGACCTTCGAGCTCTCTCTGGAAACACCATATATTTT

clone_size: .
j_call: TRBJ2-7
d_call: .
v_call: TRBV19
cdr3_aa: CASSRQESSYEQYF
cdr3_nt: TGTGCCAGTAGTAGGCAGGAAAGCTCCTACGAGCAGTACTTC

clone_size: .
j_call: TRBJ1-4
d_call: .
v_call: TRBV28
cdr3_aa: CASGAGLGKLFF
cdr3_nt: TGTGCCAGCGGGGCAGGGCTGGGAAAACTGTTTTTT

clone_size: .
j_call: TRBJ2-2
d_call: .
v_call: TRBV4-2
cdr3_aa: CASSQDRAGELFF
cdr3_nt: TGTGCCAGCAGCCAAGATCGGGCCGGGGAGCTGTTTTTT

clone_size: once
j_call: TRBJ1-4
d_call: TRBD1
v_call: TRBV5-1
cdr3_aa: CASSLGANRGKLFF
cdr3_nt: TGCGCCAGCAGCTTGGGCGCAAACAGGGGAAAACTGTTTTTT